This T cell receptor (beta chain) came from a study of blood T cell repertoires in COVID-19. In the study overall: COVID-19 samples collected from the United States, Italy and Spain covered acute and convalescent phases. Nucleic acid was either cDNA or gDNA, and it came from T cells, B-cell-depleted T cells, or PBMCs.

The CDR3 is 17 amino acids. The germline V gene has CDR1 LGHNA and CDR2 YSLEER. Unmatched junction bases numbered 7, after V lost 0 bases and J lost 4 bases. Original handling: It was from reference gene primer amplification that nucleated cell counts were estimated. The repertoire was sequenced with immunoSEQ multiplex PCR; TCRdb's copy has only in-frame clones and lacks some. V and J calls plus clone size are reproduced from that table; the DNA served to infer D and trimming. The sample has some 80,000 clones, approximately 79% seen once. The sequence was collected from a woman aged 80 or older with active or convalescent COVID-19. This sequence joins TRBV4-3 and TRBJ2-1; 9 bases match TRBD1. The sequencing input was peripheral blood. The CDR3 loop is CASSQDRGQGMYNEQFF. The CDR3 DNA follows: TGCGCCAGCAGCCAAGACCGAGGACAGGGGATGTACAATGAGCAGTTCTTC.